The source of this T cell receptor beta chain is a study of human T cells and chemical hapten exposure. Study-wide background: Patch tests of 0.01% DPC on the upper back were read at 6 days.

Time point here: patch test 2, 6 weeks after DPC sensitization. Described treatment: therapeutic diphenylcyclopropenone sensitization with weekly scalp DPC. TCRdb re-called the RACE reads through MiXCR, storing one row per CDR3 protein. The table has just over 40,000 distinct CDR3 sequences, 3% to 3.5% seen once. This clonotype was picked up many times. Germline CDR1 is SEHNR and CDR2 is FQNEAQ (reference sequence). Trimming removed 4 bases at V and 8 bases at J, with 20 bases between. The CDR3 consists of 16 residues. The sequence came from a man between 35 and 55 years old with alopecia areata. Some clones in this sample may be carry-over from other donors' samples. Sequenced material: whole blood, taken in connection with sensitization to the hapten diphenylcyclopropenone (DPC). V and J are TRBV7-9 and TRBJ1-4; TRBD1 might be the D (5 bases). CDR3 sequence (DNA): TGTGCCAGCAGCTCGCTCGCCAGGGCCCTTAGAGAAAAACTGTTTTTT. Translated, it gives CASSSLARALREKLFF.